Included here is one T cell receptor beta chain sequence, with context. The CDR3 extends over 16 amino acids. CDR1 and CDR2 from the germline V gene are SGHDN and FVKESK. With 4 bases removed from V and 4 bases from J, the gap between germline ends came to 19 bases. The data are from a study of human T cells and chemical hapten exposure. Time point meaning: pre-sensitization, week 0. Described treatment: therapeutic diphenylcyclopropenone sensitization with weekly scalp DPC. It was from unfractionated whole blood that total RNA was extracted. In TCRdb, the RACE reads were re-called with MiXCR into one record per CDR3 protein. Of 300,000 to 450,000 distinct CDR3 sequences in the sample, around 5% were seen once.

V usage is TRBV14 and J usage is TRBJ1-1, with D unclear. The TCR sequence derives from a woman under 30 with alopecia areata. Some clones in this sample may be carry-over from other donors' samples. The input for sequencing was whole blood, taken in connection with sensitization to the hapten diphenylcyclopropenone (DPC). Here the CDR3 DNA reads TGTGCCAGCAGCCCGGTAGCGTGGGGTATGAGCACTGAAGCTTTCTTT. Translation: CASSPVAWGMSTEAFF.